These T cell receptor beta chains were read from a single sample in a study of blood T cell repertoires in COVID-19. The assay was immunoSEQ multiplex PCR, and TCRdb's table has in-frame clones only and misses some. The sample records approximately 47,000 clones, over 80% being singletons. The specimen was peripheral blood. The receptors here all came from a human donor with active COVID-19. The donor label of this sample is uncertain. CDR3s include the opening cysteine and the closing phenylalanine or tryptophan. The D gene is left open where the match is weak. Only some rows state a clone size, as once, few, many or a class for expanded clones.

J gene | clone size | D gene | V gene | CDR3 protein | CDR3 DNA
TRBJ1-1 | . | . | TRBV2 | CASSVSGSDTEAFF | TGTGCCAGCAGTGTCTCAGGGTCCGACACTGAAGCTTTCTTT
TRBJ1-1 | . | . | TRBV7-8 | CASSPGQNTEAFF | TGTGCCAGCAGCCCGGGACAGAACACTGAAGCTTTCTTT
TRBJ2-7 | once | . | TRBV9 | CASSVGAERTTEQYF | TGTGCCAGCAGCGTAGGGGCAGAGAGAACCACTGAGCAGTACTTC
TRBJ2-4 | . | TRBD2 | TRBV5-4 | CAMGGNIQYF | TGTGCCATGGGGGGGAACATTCAGTACTTC
TRBJ2-7 | . | . | TRBV4-3 | CASSQDRGGTYEQYF | TGCGCCAGCAGCCAAGATCGCGGAGGAACCTACGAGCAGTACTTC
TRBJ2-7 | . | . | TRBV4-1 | CASSLGDMREQYF | TGCGCCAGCAGCCTGGGGGACATGCGGGAGCAGTACTTC
TRBJ2-7 | . | . | TRBV6-5 | CASSYSSDGSPYEQYF | TGTGCCAGCAGTTACTCATCGGACGGGAGTCCCTACGAGCAGTACTTC
TRBJ1-2 | . | . | TRBV3-1/TRBV3-2 | CASSQEGRGGYTF | TGTGCCAGCAGCCAAGAGGGCCGGGGGGGCTACACCTTC
TRBJ1-2 | . | . | TRBV29-1 | CSVEEGRSAYGYTF | TGCAGCGTTGAGGAAGGTCGCAGCGCCTATGGCTACACCTTC
TRBJ1-2 | . | TRBD1 | TRBV18 | CASSPSDRGNYGYTF | TGTGCCAGCTCACCATCCGACAGGGGAAACTATGGCTACACCTTC
TRBJ1-2 | . | TRBD1 | TRBV19 | CASSPTGGEGYGYTF | TGTGCCAGTAGTCCGACAGGGGGCGAAGGCTATGGCTACACCTTC
TRBJ2-7 | . | . | TRBV10-3 | CAISEGGGRSHYEQYF | TGTGCCATCAGTGAGGGGGGCGGGAGAAGCCATTACGAGCAGTACTTC
TRBJ2-7 | . | . | TRBV6-5 | CASTQGTTYEQYF | TGTGCCAGCACCCAGGGGACTACCTACGAGCAGTACTTC
TRBJ2-7 | . | . | TRBV6-6 | CASSPSSYEQYF | TGTGCCAGCAGCCCGAGCTCCTACGAGCAGTACTTC
TRBJ1-1 | . | TRBD1 | TRBV11-3 | CASRETGGEAFF | TGTGCCAGCAGAGAAACAGGGGGGGAAGCTTTCTTT
TRBJ2-1 | . | TRBD2 | TRBV27 | CASSKAGGSRDEQFF | TGTGCCAGCAGCAAGGCGGGAGGGTCTAGGGATGAGCAGTTCTTC
TRBJ2-1 | . | TRBD1 | TRBV15 | CATSRTPAETGSYNEQFF | TGTGCCACCAGCAGAACGCCAGCCGAGACAGGGAGCTACAATGAGCAGTTCTTC
TRBJ2-3 | . | . | TRBV12-3/TRBV12-4 | CATSGQSTDTQYF | TGTGCCACATCAGGACAGTCCACAGATACGCAGTATTTT
TRBJ2-7 | . | TRBD2 | TRBV2 | CASTPPSGTYEQYF | TGTGCCAGCACGCCACCTAGCGGGACATACGAGCAGTACTTC
TRBJ2-1 | . | TRBD1 | TRBV3-1/TRBV3-2 | CASTLQGGEQFF | TGTGCCAGCACCCTTCAAGGGGGCGAGCAGTTCTTC
TRBJ1-4 | . | . | TRBV20-1 | CSGATNEKLFF | TGCAGTGGAGCAACTAATGAAAAACTGTTTTTT
TRBJ2-3 | . | TRBD2 | TRBV18 | CASYPSGVTDTQYF | TGTGCCAGCTACCCTAGCGGGGTTACAGATACGCAGTATTTT
TRBJ2-1 | once | . | TRBV11-3 | CASSLESGALNEQFF | TGTGCCAGCAGCTTAGAGTCAGGGGCGCTCAATGAGCAGTTCTTC
TRBJ2-5 | . | TRBD1 | TRBV6-1 | CASSEGQGRGKGQETQYF | TGTGCCAGCAGTGAGGGACAGGGGAGGGGGAAAGGACAAGAGACCCAGTACTTC
TRBJ2-3 | once | . | TRBV19 | CASSIGGELTDTQYF | TGTGCCAGTAGTATCGGTGGGGAGTTAACAGATACGCAGTATTTT
TRBJ2-3 | . | TRBD2 | TRBV27 | CASSLSPLVAGGGDTQYF | TGTGCCAGCAGTTTATCCCCGCTGGTGGCGGGAGGTGGAGATACGCAGTATTTT
TRBJ2-1 | . | TRBD2 | TRBV9 | CASSVLAGGEDEQFF | TGTGCCAGCAGCGTCCTAGCGGGGGGGGAGGATGAGCAGTTCTTC
TRBJ2-7 | . | . | TRBV19 | CASSISDNERYEQYF | TGTGCCAGTAGTATATCGGACAACGAAAGGTACGAGCAGTACTTC
TRBJ1-3 | once | . | TRBV18 | CASSPERNGNTIYF | TGTGCCAGCTCACCCGAGAGGAACGGAAACACCATATATTTT